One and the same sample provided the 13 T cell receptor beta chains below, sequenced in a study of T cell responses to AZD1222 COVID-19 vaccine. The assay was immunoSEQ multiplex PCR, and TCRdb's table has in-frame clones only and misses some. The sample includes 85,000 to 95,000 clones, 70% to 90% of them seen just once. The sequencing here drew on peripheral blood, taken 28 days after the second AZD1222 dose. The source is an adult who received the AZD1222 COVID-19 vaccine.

The CDR3 here is CASSLGQNTEAFF. The CDR3 region has the DNA TGTGCCAGCAGCTTAGGACAGAACACTGAAGCTTTCTTT. The J gene is TRBJ1-1, the V gene TRBV11-3; D gene ambiguous. The germline V gene has CDR1 SGHNT and CDR2 YENEEA. Trimming shortened V by 1 base and J by 1 base, and 4 bases separated the two germline ends. CDR3 length: 13 amino acids.

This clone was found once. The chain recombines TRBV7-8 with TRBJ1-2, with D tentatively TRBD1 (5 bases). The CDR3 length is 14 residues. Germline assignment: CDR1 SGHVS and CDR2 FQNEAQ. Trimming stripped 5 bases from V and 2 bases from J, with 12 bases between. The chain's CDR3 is CASSPRDQNYGYTF. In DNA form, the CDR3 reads TGTGCCAGCAGCCCCCGGGACCAAAACTATGGCTACACCTTC.

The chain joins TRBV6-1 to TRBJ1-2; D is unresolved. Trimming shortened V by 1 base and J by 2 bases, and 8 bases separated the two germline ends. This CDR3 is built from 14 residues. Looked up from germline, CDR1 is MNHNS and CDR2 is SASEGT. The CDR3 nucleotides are TGTGCCAGCAGTGAAGTAGCAGCGAACTATGGCTACACCTTC. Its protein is CASSEVAANYGYTF.

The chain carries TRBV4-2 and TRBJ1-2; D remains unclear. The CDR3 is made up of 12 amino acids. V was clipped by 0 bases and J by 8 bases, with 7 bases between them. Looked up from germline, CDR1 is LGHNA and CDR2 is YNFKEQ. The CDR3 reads CASSQDRRGYTF. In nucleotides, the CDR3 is TGTGCCAGCAGCCAAGATCGTAGGGGCTACACCTTC.

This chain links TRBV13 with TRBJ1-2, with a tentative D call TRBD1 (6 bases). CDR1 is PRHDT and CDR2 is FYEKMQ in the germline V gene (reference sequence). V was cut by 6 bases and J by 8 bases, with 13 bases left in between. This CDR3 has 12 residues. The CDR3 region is CASSFLGAGYTF. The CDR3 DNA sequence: TGTGCCAGCAGTTTCTTGGGGGCCGGCTACACCTTC.

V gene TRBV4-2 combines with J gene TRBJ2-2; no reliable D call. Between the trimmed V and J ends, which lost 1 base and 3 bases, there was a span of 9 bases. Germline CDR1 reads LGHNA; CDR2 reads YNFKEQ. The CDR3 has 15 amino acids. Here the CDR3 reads CASSQGVGYTGELFF. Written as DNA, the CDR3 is TGTGCCAGCAGCCAAGGGGTCGGATACACCGGGGAGCTGTTTTTT.

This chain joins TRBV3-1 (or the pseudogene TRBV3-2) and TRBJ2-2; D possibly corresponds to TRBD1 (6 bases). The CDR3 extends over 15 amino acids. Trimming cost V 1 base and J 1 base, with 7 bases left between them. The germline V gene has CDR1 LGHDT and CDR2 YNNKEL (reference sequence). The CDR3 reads CASSQGGQNTGELFF. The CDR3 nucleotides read TGTGCCAGCAGCCAAGGGGGACAGAACACCGGGGAGCTGTTTTTT.

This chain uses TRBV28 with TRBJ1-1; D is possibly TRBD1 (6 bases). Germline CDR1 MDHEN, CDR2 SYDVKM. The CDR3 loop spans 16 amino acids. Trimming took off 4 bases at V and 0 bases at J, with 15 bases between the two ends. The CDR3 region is CASSSTGTRVNTEAFF. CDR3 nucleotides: TGTGCCAGCAGTTCAACCGGGACACGGGTGAACACTGAAGCTTTCTTT.

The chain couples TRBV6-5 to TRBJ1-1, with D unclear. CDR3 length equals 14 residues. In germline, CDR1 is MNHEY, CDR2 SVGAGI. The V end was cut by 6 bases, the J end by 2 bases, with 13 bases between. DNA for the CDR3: TGTGCCAGCAGACAACGTGGAACAAACACTGAAGCTTTCTTT. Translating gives CASRQRGTNTEAFF.

CDR3 protein: CASSTRVSGNTIYF. CDR3 nucleotides: TGTGCCAGCAGCACTAGGGTCTCTGGAAACACCATATATTTT. This sequence joins TRBV19 and TRBJ1-3; D uncertain. The CDR3 length is 14 residues. Germline V gene lookup returns CDR1 LNHDA and CDR2 SQIVND (reference sequence). The V end was cut by 9 bases, the J end by 0 bases, with 12 bases between.

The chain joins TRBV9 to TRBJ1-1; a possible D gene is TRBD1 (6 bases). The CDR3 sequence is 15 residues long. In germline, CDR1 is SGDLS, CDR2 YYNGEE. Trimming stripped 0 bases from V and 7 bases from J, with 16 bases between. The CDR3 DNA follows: TGTGCCAGCAGCGTAGTAACAGGGCACAGAGATGAAGCTTTCTTT. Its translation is CASSVVTGHRDEAFF.

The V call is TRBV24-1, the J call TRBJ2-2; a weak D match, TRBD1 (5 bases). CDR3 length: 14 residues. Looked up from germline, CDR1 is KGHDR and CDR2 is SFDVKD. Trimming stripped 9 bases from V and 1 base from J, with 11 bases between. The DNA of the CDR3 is TGTGCCACCCAACGACAGCGGAACACCGGGGAGCTGTTTTTT. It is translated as CATQRQRNTGELFF.

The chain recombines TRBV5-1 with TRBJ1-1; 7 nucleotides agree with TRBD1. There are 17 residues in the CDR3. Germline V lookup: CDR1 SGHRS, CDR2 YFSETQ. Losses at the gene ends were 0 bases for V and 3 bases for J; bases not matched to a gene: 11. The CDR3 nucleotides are TGCGCCAGCAGCTTGGACGGGACAGACCCCCTTGACACTGAAGCTTTCTTT. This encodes CASSLDGTDPLDTEAFF.